The 31 T cell receptor beta chains listed next were all sequenced from one sample in a study of blood T cell repertoires in COVID-19. Here immunoSEQ multiplex PCR was the method, and the copy in TCRdb shows in-frame clones only, minus some. The sample records some 48,000 clones, approximately 90% being singletons. Sequenced sample: peripheral blood. The receptor source for this set is a woman aged 80 or over in a cohort sampled during active or convalescent COVID-19.

This chain links TRBV7-8 with TRBJ2-1; possible D gene TRBD2, 5 bases. The CDR3 has 18 amino acids. Germline V gene lookup returns CDR1 SGHVS and CDR2 FQNEAQ. Trimming removed 2 bases at V and 9 bases at J, with 26 bases between. The CDR3 here is CASSLFYGWADRGREQFF. The CDR3 region has the DNA TGTGCCAGCAGCTTATTCTACGGATGGGCAGATCGGGGTCGTGAGCAGTTCTTC. Together with reference TRBV7-8 and TRBJ2-1, the CDR3 gives the full variable domain: GAGVSQSPRYKVAKRGQDVALRCDPISGHVSLFWYQQALGQGPEFLTYFQNEAQLDKSGLPSDRFFAERPEGSVSTLKIQRTQQEDSAVYLCASSLFYGWADRGREQFFGPGTRLTVL.

This rearrangement joins TRBV2 to TRBJ2-3; 11 positions match TRBD2. The CDR3 runs to 14 residues. J lost 5 bases, V lost 6 bases, and 4 bases had no gene match. Germline V gene sequence: CDR1 SNHLY, CDR2 FYNNEI. The CDR3 reads CASSLTSGKDTQYF. CDR3 coding DNA: TGTGCCAGCAGCTTGACTAGCGGGAAAGATACGCAGTATTTT.

This chain links TRBV6-6 with TRBJ2-3, with D perhaps TRBD1 (6 bases). Trimming shortened V by 6 bases and J by 0 bases, and 16 bases separated the two germline ends. Germline assignment: CDR1 MNHNY and CDR2 SVGAGI (reference sequence). The CDR3 totals 16 residues. The CDR3 DNA follows: TGTGCCAGCAGCGACAGGTCGTCGACTAGCACAGATACGCAGTATTTT. It encodes CASSDRSSTSTDTQYF.

The rearrangement links TRBV5-1 to TRBJ2-7, with a possible D match to TRBD2 (6 bases). The V and J ends lost 4 bases and 2 bases respectively, with 13 bases between them. Germline V gene sequence: CDR1 SGHRS, CDR2 YFSETQ. CDR3 length equals 14 residues. For the CDR3, the DNA is TGCGCCAGCAGCCCCGGGAGTGGGGCCTACGAGCAGTACTTC. Translation gives CASSPGSGAYEQYF. The complete variable domain, with remaining parts taken from reference TRBV5-1 and TRBJ2-7, reads KAGVTQTPRYLIKTRGQQVTLSCSPISGHRSVSWYQQTPGQGLQFLFEYFSETQRNKGNFPGRFSGRQFSNSRSEMNVSTLELGDSALYLCASSPGSGAYEQYFGPGTRLTVT.

The chain recombines TRBV29-1 with TRBJ1-1; D remains ambiguous. This CDR3 region has 13 residues. The V gene lost 4 bases and the J gene lost 0 bases, with 9 bases spanning the gap. Germline-derived CDR1 and CDR2 are SQVTM and ANQGSEA. Here the CDR3 reads CSVVEALNTEAFF. The CDR3 DNA follows: TGCAGCGTTGTTGAAGCATTGAACACTGAAGCTTTCTTT.

The table lists this clone with a few counts. The rearrangement uses TRBV5-5 and TRBJ1-4, with D hard to call. The CDR3 covers 16 residues. Trimming removed 1 base from V and 7 bases from J, with 17 bases in between. Germline V gene lookup returns CDR1 SGHKS and CDR2 YYEKEE (reference sequence). The CDR3 loop is CASSLSLSPAGEKLFF. CDR3 bases: TGTGCCAGCAGCTTGTCTTTGAGTCCTGCAGGTGAAAAACTGTTTTTT.

This clone was counted once. This chain connects TRBV30 to TRBJ2-6; 8 bases fit TRBD1. V shed 2 bases, J shed 4 bases, and the junction held 19 bases outside the gene matches. Germline lookup yields CDR1 GTSNPN and CDR2 SVGIG (reference sequence). This CDR3 is built from 20 residues. The CDR3 DNA sequence: TGTGCCTGGAGTCGAATTGGTTTTGAACAGGGGGTATCGGGGGCCAACGTCCTGACTTTC. It specifies CAWSRIGFEQGVSGANVLTF.

This chain joins TRBV5-6 and TRBJ2-1, with 9 positions matching TRBD1. J gave up 4 bases and V 4 bases, and 6 bases lay outside the gene matches. The CDR3 is 15 amino acids. Germline CDR1 reads SGHDT; CDR2 reads YYEEEE. The CDR3 DNA is TGTGCCAGCAGCAGGGGACAGGGAGCTTACAATGAGCAGTTCTTC. This encodes CASSRGQGAYNEQFF.

The chain links TRBV7-2 to TRBJ2-7, with D perhaps matching TRBD2 (5 bases). This CDR3 has 15 amino acids. CDR1 is SGHTA, CDR2 FQGNSA, per germline. Trimming shortened V by 4 bases and J by 2 bases, and 15 bases separated the two germline ends. Here the CDR3 reads CASSSNRGGAYEQYF. CDR3 nucleotide sequence: TGTGCCAGCAGCTCCAACCGGGGTGGGGCCTACGAGCAGTACTTC.

In this sample, this clone turned up a few times. The rearrangement links TRBV10-3 to TRBJ2-3; D is unclear. Trimming left V 6 bases short and J 5 bases short, with 12 bases between. The CDR3 loop spans 13 amino acids. Germline V gene lookup returns CDR1 ENHRY and CDR2 SYGVKD. As DNA, the CDR3 is TGTGCCATCAGCACATCCGAGGTAGATACGCAGTATTTT. It yields the protein CAISTSEVDTQYF.

The V gene is TRBV4-2, the J gene TRBJ1-5, with D possibly TRBD1 on 6 matching bases. The CDR3 contains 16 residues. V was shortened by 0 bases and J by 7 bases, with 16 bases between the two germline ends. Germline-derived CDR1 and CDR2 are LGHNA and YNFKEQ. Written as DNA, the CDR3 is TGTGCCAGCAGCCAAGAAGGGGGGGCGCGGGAACAGCCCCAGCATTTT. Translation: CASSQEGGAREQPQHF.

A single count supports this clone. The J gene is TRBJ1-1, the V gene TRBV5-1; perhaps TRBD1 as D (6 bases). CDR1 SGHRS and CDR2 YFSETQ come from the germline V gene. Trimming stripped 3 bases from V and 12 bases from J, with 27 bases between. The CDR3 totals 16 residues. This chain's CDR3 is CASSSLGTGTTLGTFF. Written as DNA, the CDR3 is TGCGCCAGCAGCTCCCTCGGTACCGGGACAACCCTGGGAACTTTCTTT.

J is TRBJ2-3 and V is TRBV30, with D perhaps matching TRBD2 (5 bases). Germline-derived CDR1 and CDR2 are GTSNPN and SVGIG (reference sequence). Trimming took off 4 bases at V and 0 bases at J, with 8 bases between the two ends. The CDR3 consists of 13 residues. Here the CDR3 DNA reads TGTGCCTGGACCCGGACTAGCACAGATACGCAGTATTTT. This sequence encodes CAWTRTSTDTQYF.

This chain uses TRBV19 with TRBJ1-5; TRBD1 aligns across 7 bases. The CDR3 contains 13 residues. Germline V gives CDR1 LNHDA, CDR2 SQIVND (reference sequence). Losses at the gene ends were 2 bases for V and 5 bases for J; bases not matched to a gene: 0. CDR3 residues: CASSITGDQPQHF. The DNA of the CDR3 is TGTGCCAGTAGTATAACAGGGGATCAGCCCCAGCATTTT.

CDR3 residues: CASSPGQGIAKNIQYF. As DNA, the CDR3 is TGTGCCAGCAGCCCCGGACAGGGTATAGCCAAAAACATTCAGTACTTC. V and J are TRBV7-2 and TRBJ2-4, with TRBD1 identical over 8 bases. The CDR3 totals 16 residues. The ends lost 5 bases at V and 0 bases at J; junction bases unmatched: 6. Per the germline V gene, CDR1 is SGHTA and CDR2 is FQGNSA.

The genes are TRBV9 and TRBJ1-2; D not certain. The germline V gene has CDR1 SGDLS and CDR2 YYNGEE. The CDR3 is 16 residues long. Trimming left V 3 bases short and J 2 bases short, with 17 bases between. The CDR3: CASSAETIYPNYGYTF. In DNA, the CDR3 is TGTGCCAGCAGCGCAGAGACAATTTACCCAAACTATGGCTACACCTTC.

This chain joins TRBV11-3 and TRBJ2-1, with 10 bases identical to TRBD2. CDR3 length equals 15 residues. V was pared by 4 bases and J by 7 bases, with 7 bases of the junction left unmatched. CDR1 SGHNT and CDR2 YENEEA come from the germline V gene. DNA of the CDR3: TGTGCCAGCAGCTCACAACTAGCGGGACAAAATGAGCAGTTCTTC. This codes for CASSSQLAGQNEQFF.

This rearrangement joins TRBV7-9 to TRBJ2-7, with TRBD1 matching over 7 bases. This CDR3 is built from 17 residues. Germline V gene lookup returns CDR1 SEHNR and CDR2 FQNEAQ (reference sequence). The ends lost 5 bases at V and 0 bases at J; junction bases unmatched: 13. The CDR3 sequence is CASSPQYGTDYSYEQYF. DNA of the CDR3: TGTGCCAGCAGCCCTCAATACGGGACAGATTACTCCTACGAGCAGTACTTC.

The chain combines TRBV5-1 with TRBJ2-7; maybe TRBD1 (5 bases). Trimming took off 0 bases at V and 6 bases at J, with 10 bases between the two ends. The CDR3 runs to 13 residues. Germline lookup yields CDR1 SGHRS and CDR2 YFSETQ. The chain's CDR3 is CASSLGRVSEQYF. The CDR3, as DNA: TGCGCCAGCAGCTTGGGCAGGGTAAGCGAGCAGTACTTC.

V and J are TRBV3-1 (or the pseudogene TRBV3-2) and TRBJ2-1; TRBD2 might be the D (6 bases). The CDR3 contains 16 residues. Looked up from germline, CDR1 is LGHDT and CDR2 is YNNKEL (reference sequence). The germline V and J ends were trimmed by 1 base and 1 base, with 11 bases remaining between them. The DNA of the CDR3 is TGTGCCAGCAGCCAAGGATATGGGAGGTCCTACAATGAGCAGTTCTTC. It encodes CASSQGYGRSYNEQFF.

The chain couples TRBV5-1 to TRBJ1-1, with 7 nucleotides matching TRBD1. The CDR3 is made up of 13 amino acids. V shed 4 bases, J shed 7 bases, and the junction held 7 bases outside the gene matches. CDR1 and CDR2 from the germline V gene are SGHRS and YFSETQ. CDR3 DNA sequence: TGCGCCAGCAGCCGCTACAGGGGCGGTGAAGCTTTCTTT. This translates into CASSRYRGGEAFF.

This chain's CDR3 is CASRGTSYEQYF. The CDR3 region has the DNA TGTGCCAGCAGAGGGACTAGCTACGAGCAGTACTTC. V and J are TRBV12-3 or TRBV12-4 and TRBJ2-7; 8 bases fit TRBD2. The CDR3 runs 12 residues. The V segment lost 6 bases and the J segment 3 bases; nucleotides outside the gene matches: 1.

Details on this clone: This may come from a read error, since a much larger clone is one base off. The rearrangement links TRBV11-3 to TRBJ2-1; 10 positions match TRBD2. V shed 0 bases, J shed 8 bases, and the junction held 4 bases outside the gene matches. The CDR3 consists of 15 residues. The germline V gene has CDR1 SGHNT and CDR2 YENEEA. CDR3 nucleotides: TGTGCCAGCAGCTTAGAAGGGACTAGCGTCGATGAGCAGTTCTTC. Translated, it gives CASSLEGTSVDEQFF.

The sample holds one count of this clone. This chain links TRBV6-5 with TRBJ1-2, with D perhaps matching TRBD1 (5 bases). The V end was cut by 0 bases, the J end by 6 bases, with 8 bases between. Germline CDR1 reads MNHEY; CDR2 reads SVGAGI. The CDR3 extends over 13 amino acids. CDR3 sequence: CASSYSAGHGYTF. CDR3 sequence (DNA): TGTGCCAGCAGTTACTCGGCAGGGCATGGCTACACCTTC.

This chain uses TRBV7-9 with TRBJ1-5; D not resolved. The V end lost 5 bases, the J end lost 3 bases, and 17 bases lay between the germline ends. The CDR3 runs 16 residues. CDR1 and CDR2 (germline): SEHNR, FQNEAQ (reference sequence). The CDR3 spells CASSPDEGGLNQPQHF. Written as DNA, the CDR3 is TGTGCCAGCAGCCCTGATGAGGGAGGGCTCAATCAGCCCCAGCATTTT.

The V call is TRBV5-1, the J call TRBJ2-5; D perhaps matches TRBD2 (6 bases). Germline V gene lookup returns CDR1 SGHRS and CDR2 YFSETQ. The CDR3 covers 15 residues. V was cut by 4 bases and J by 7 bases, with 20 bases left in between. This CDR3 reads CASSNNRDSRGTQYF. For the CDR3, the DNA is TGCGCCAGCAGCAACAACCGGGACTCCCGAGGGACCCAGTACTTC.

This clone came up a few times. This chain joins TRBV11-3 and TRBJ2-1, with 11 bases lining up with TRBD2. Per germline, CDR1 SGHNT and CDR2 YENEEA. Trimming cost V 4 bases and J 11 bases; bases outside gene matches: 4. The CDR3 has 13 residues. The CDR3 sequence is CASSYSGGGQQFF. The CDR3 DNA sequence: TGTGCCAGCAGCTATAGCGGGGGGGGCCAGCAGTTCTTC.

The chain combines TRBV7-6 with TRBJ2-3; 15 positions match TRBD2. V lost 5 bases to trimming and J lost 0 bases; unmatched junction nucleotides: 3. Looked up from germline, CDR1 is SGHVS and CDR2 is FNYEAQ. This CDR3 has 17 residues. The CDR3 protein is CASSRGTSGGSTDTQYF. CDR3 DNA: TGTGCCAGCAGCAGAGGGACTAGCGGGGGGAGCACAGATACGCAGTATTTT.

The chain couples TRBV7-2 to TRBJ1-5, with D hard to call. With 1 base removed from V and 6 bases from J, the gap between germline ends came to 22 bases. The CDR3 sequence is 18 residues long. The germline CDR1 and CDR2 sequences are SGHTA and FQGNSA. CDR3 bases: TGTGCCAGCAGCTTAGGATTGGTCTCGACTCCACCGATTCAGCCCCAGCATTTT. This codes for CASSLGLVSTPPIQPQHF.

V is TRBV4-1 and J is TRBJ2-3; maybe TRBD2 (7 bases). This CDR3 contains 16 residues. The germline V gene has CDR1 MGHRA and CDR2 YSYEKL. The V end lost 3 bases, the J end lost 4 bases, and 17 bases lay between the germline ends. The CDR3 region has the DNA TGCGCCAGCAGCCACCCTCTGGGAGGGGGAGCAGATACGCAGTATTTT. This gives the protein CASSHPLGGGADTQYF.

This clone was recorded a few times. The chain recombines TRBV7-9 with TRBJ1-3, with a possible D match to TRBD1 (6 bases). With 11 bases removed from V and 2 bases from J, the gap between germline ends came to 31 bases. Per the germline V gene, CDR1 is SEHNR and CDR2 is FQNEAQ (reference sequence). The CDR3 runs to 19 residues. CDR3 residues: CAEYRTGLFSQGTGNTIYF. CDR3 bases: TGTGCCGAATACCGTACAGGGTTGTTTTCCCAAGGGACTGGAAACACCATATATTTT.